This TCR beta chain was identified during a study of cytomegalovirus exposure and HLA in healthy donors. Amplification used 60 Vbeta primers and 13 Jbeta primers. Profiled with immunoSEQ multiplex PCR; TCRdb holds only in-frame clones, not every one. The sample consists of around 240,000 clones, 82% of them appearing once. The CDR3 is 15 amino acids. Germline CDR1 reads LNHDA; CDR2 reads SQIVND (reference sequence). With 3 bases removed from V and 3 bases from J, the gap between germline ends came to 15 bases. Source material: PBMCs. This sequence originates from a woman aged 40 to 55 in good health and CMV-seropositive. The chain is built from TRBV19 and TRBJ2-7, with a tentative D call TRBD2 (6 bases). The CDR3 bases are TGTGCCAGTAGTATTGGCGGGGCGCAGGGCTACGAGCAGTACTTC. It is translated as CASSIGGAQGYEQYF.